The 11 T cell receptor beta chains below come from one sample, sequenced in a study of blood T cell repertoires in COVID-19. Generated by immunoSEQ multiplex PCR, the TCRdb table keeps only in-frame clones and is missing some. Seen here are tens of thousands of clones, 84% observed once, and the top ten hold around 12%. Material: peripheral blood. Receptors were obtained from a human donor in a cohort sampled during active COVID-19.

This clone was recorded at least ten times. The chain couples TRBV9 to TRBJ1-6, with 10 bases matching TRBD1. The germline V gene encodes CDR1 SGDLS and CDR2 YYNGEE. Unmatched junction bases numbered 4, after V lost 0 bases and J lost 10 bases. The CDR3 covers 15 residues. The CDR3 DNA sequence: TGTGCCAGCAGCGTAGGATCGACAGGGGGCTCACCCCTCCACTTT. The encoded protein is CASSVGSTGGSPLHF.

Note on this clone: At the DNA level, this CDR3 is encoded by other sequences in the same sample as well. This chain connects TRBV28 to TRBJ1-2, with no clear D. The CDR3 runs to 12 residues. V shed 5 bases and J shed 3 bases, with 7 bases lying between them. CDR1 and CDR2 (germline): MDHEN, SYDVKM. Here the CDR3 DNA reads TGTGCCAGCAGTCCCGGGGACTATGGCTACACCTTC. Its translation: CASSPGDYGYTF.

The chain couples TRBV3-1 (or the pseudogene TRBV3-2) to TRBJ2-2; 9 bases agree with TRBD1. Trimming at V came to 8 bases and at J to 4 bases, leaving 14 bases not matched to a gene. This CDR3 has 17 amino acids. Germline lookup yields CDR1 LGHDT and CDR2 YNNKEL (reference sequence). The CDR3 bases are TGTGCCAGCCTACACCCAAGTGAGACAGGGGGCACCGGGGAGCTGTTTTTT. Protein: CASLHPSETGGTGELFF.

The chain has TRBV30 and TRBJ1-5; TRBD1 is a possible D gene (6 bases). Germline V gene lookup returns CDR1 GTSNPN and CDR2 SVGIG (reference sequence). CDR3 length: 14 residues. The germline V and J ends were trimmed by 3 bases and 4 bases, with 13 bases remaining between them. CDR3 sequence (DNA): TGTGCCTGGAGCACCGTCAGGGGTAATCAGCCCCAGCATTTT. Its translation is CAWSTVRGNQPQHF. Complete variable domain (other parts from reference TRBV30 and TRBJ1-5): SQTIHQWPATLVQPVGSPLSLECTVEGTSNPNLYWYRQAAGRGLQLLFYSVGIGQISSEVPQNLSASRPQDRQFILSSKKLLLSDSGFYLCAWSTVRGNQPQHFGDGTRLSIL.

The chain has TRBV5-6 and TRBJ2-2; 9 bases agree with TRBD1. V dropped 2 bases and J dropped 6; count of bases not matched to a gene: 8. The CDR3 spans 16 residues. From germline, CDR1 is SGHDT and CDR2 YYEEEE. DNA of the CDR3: TGTGCCAGCAGCTTTCCGGGACAGGGTGTTTCCGGGGAGCTGTTTTTT. Its translation is CASSFPGQGVSGELFF.

The chain employs TRBV19 and TRBJ2-2; D gene ambiguous. Deletions cut 3 bases from V and 3 bases from J, with 8 bases between. Germline-derived CDR1 and CDR2 are LNHDA and SQIVND (reference sequence). The CDR3 is 14 amino acids. The CDR3 spells CASSIREHTGELFF. The CDR3 DNA is TGTGCCAGTAGTATCCGAGAACACACCGGGGAGCTGTTTTTT.

The genes are TRBV4-1 and TRBJ1-5, with D possibly matching TRBD1 (5 bases). Trimming stripped 1 base from V and 5 bases from J, with 9 bases between. The CDR3 runs to 14 residues. Germline loops: CDR1 MGHRA, CDR2 YSYEKL. The CDR3 here is CASSQGQGYQPQHF. As DNA, the CDR3 is TGCGCCAGCAGCCAAGGCCAGGGTTATCAGCCCCAGCATTTT.

The rearrangement links TRBV4-1 to TRBJ2-2, with 9 bases lining up with TRBD2. V lost 0 bases to trimming and J lost 5 bases; unmatched junction nucleotides: 13. The CDR3 runs to 19 residues. Germline V lookup: CDR1 MGHRA, CDR2 YSYEKL. The CDR3 DNA is TGCGCCAGCAGCCAAGAGAAGGGTAGCGGGGGCCCCAGTACCGGGGAGCTGTTTTTT. Protein product: CASSQEKGSGGPSTGELFF.

The chain is built from TRBV9 and TRBJ2-3; no definite D call. Trimming left V 2 bases short and J 5 bases short, with 12 bases between. Looked up from germline, CDR1 is SGDLS and CDR2 is YYNGEE. The CDR3 contains 14 residues. The CDR3, as DNA: TGTGCCAGCAGCGTCAGCGATCGAAGAGATACGCAGTATTTT. It is translated as CASSVSDRRDTQYF.

The gene calls are TRBV28 and TRBJ2-3; weak D call: TRBD1 (5 bases). V was trimmed by 6 bases and J by 4 bases, leaving 14 bases between them. From germline, CDR1 is MDHEN and CDR2 SYDVKM. This CDR3 is built from 14 residues. This CDR3 is CASSSGRVADTQYF. CDR3 bases: TGTGCCAGCAGCTCAGGCAGGGTCGCAGATACGCAGTATTTT.

This rearrangement joins TRBV7-2 to TRBJ2-3, with D possibly TRBD1 on 6 matching bases. Germline-derived CDR1 and CDR2 are SGHTA and FQGNSA. The V end lost 5 bases, the J end lost 0 bases, and 12 bases lay between the germline ends. The CDR3 has 15 amino acids. The CDR3 DNA follows: TGTGCCAGCAGCGCCGGGACACCTAGCACAGATACGCAGTATTTT. Protein product: CASSAGTPSTDTQYF.